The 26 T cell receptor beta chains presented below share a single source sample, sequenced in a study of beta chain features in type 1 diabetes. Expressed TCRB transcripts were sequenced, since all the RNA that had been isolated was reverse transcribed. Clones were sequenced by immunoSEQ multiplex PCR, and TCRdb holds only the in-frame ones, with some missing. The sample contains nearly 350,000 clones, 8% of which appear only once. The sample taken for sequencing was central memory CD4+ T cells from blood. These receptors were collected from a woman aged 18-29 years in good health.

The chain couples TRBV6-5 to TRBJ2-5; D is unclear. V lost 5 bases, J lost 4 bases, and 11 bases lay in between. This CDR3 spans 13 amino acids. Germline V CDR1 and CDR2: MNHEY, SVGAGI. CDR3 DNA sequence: TGTGCCAGCAGTAACCAGAGAGGAGAGACCCAGTACTTC. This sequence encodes CASSNQRGETQYF.

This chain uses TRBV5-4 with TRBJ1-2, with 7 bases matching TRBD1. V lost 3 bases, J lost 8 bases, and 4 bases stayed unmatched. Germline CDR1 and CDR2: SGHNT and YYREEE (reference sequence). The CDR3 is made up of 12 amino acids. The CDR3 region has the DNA TGTGCCAGCAGCTCGACAGGGTACGGCTACACCTTC. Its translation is CASSSTGYGYTF.

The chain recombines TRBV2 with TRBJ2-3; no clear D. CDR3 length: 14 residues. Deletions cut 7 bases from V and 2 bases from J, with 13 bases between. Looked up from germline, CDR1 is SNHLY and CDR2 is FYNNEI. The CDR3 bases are TGTGCCAGCAAATCGGCCGGGCACACAGATACGCAGTATTTT. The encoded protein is CASKSAGHTDTQYF.

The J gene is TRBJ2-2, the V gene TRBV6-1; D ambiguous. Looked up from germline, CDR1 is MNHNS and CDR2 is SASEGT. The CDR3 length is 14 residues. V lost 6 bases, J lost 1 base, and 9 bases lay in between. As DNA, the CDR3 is TGTGCCAGCAGAATCATGGAGAACACCGGGGAGCTGTTTTTT. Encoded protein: CASRIMENTGELFF.

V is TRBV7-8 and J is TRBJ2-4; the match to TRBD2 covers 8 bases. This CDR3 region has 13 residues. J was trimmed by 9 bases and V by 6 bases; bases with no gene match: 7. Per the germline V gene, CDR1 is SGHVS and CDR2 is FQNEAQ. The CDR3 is CASSHPGGSIQYF. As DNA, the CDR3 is TGTGCCAGCAGTCACCCGGGGGGGAGCATTCAGTACTTC.

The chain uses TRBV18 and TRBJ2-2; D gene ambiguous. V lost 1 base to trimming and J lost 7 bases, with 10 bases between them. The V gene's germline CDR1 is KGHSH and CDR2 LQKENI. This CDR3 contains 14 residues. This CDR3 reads CASSPRDSSGELFF. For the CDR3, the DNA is TGTGCCAGCTCACCACGGGATTCAAGCGGGGAGCTGTTTTTT.

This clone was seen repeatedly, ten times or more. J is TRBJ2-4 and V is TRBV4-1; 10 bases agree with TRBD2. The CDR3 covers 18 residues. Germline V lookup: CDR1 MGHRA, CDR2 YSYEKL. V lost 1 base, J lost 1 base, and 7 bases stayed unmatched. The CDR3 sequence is CASSQGASGGSAKNIQYF. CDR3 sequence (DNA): TGCGCCAGCAGCCAAGGTGCTAGCGGGGGTTCTGCCAAAAACATTCAGTACTTC.

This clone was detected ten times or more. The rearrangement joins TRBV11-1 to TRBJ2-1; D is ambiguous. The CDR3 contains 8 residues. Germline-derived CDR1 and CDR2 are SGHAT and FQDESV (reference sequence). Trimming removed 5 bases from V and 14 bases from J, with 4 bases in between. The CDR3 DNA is TGTGCCAGCAGCCGGGAGTTCTTC. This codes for CASSREFF.

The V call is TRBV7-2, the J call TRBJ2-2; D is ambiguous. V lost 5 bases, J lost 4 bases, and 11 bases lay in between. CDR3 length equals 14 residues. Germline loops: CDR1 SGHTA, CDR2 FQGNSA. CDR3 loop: CASSKSLTTGELFF. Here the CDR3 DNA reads TGTGCCAGCAGCAAATCATTAACCACCGGGGAGCTGTTTTTT.

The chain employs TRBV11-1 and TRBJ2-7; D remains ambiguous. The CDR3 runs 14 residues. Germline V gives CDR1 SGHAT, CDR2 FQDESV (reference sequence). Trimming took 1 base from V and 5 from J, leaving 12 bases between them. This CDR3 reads CASSLDWNSHEQYF. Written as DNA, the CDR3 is TGTGCCAGCAGCTTAGATTGGAACAGCCACGAGCAGTACTTC.

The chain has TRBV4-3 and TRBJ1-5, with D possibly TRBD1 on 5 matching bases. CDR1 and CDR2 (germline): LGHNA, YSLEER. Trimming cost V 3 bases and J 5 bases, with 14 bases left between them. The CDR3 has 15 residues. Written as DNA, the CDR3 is TGCGCCAGCAGCCATCACACCGGAGGGGATCAGCCCCAGCATTTT. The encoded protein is CASSHHTGGDQPQHF.

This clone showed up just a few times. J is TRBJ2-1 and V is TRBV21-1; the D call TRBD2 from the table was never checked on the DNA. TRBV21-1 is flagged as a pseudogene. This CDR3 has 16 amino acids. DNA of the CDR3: TGTGCCAGCAGCAAAGAAGGCGGGAGCTCCTACAATGAGCAGTTCTTC. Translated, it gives CASSKEGGSSYNEQFF.

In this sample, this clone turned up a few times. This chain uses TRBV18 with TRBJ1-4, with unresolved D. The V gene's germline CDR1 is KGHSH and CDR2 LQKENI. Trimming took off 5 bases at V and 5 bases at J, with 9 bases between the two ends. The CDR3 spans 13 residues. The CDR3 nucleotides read TGTGCCAGCTCATCACAGAGCAATGAAAAACTGTTTTTT. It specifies CASSSQSNEKLFF.

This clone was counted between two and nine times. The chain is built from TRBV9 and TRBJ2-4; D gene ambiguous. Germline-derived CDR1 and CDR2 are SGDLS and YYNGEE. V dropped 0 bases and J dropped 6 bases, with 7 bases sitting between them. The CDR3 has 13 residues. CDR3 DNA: TGTGCCAGCAGCGTAGGGCCGGGAAACATTCAGTACTTC. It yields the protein CASSVGPGNIQYF.

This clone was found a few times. DNA for the CDR3: TGTGCCAGCAGTCTGGGGGAGGGTTACAATGAGCAGTTCTTC. This gives the protein CASSLGEGYNEQFF. The V call is TRBV25-1, the J call TRBJ2-1; 7 nucleotides match TRBD2. Germline CDR1 and CDR2: MGHDK and SYGVNS. This CDR3 region has 14 residues. V lost 5 bases and J lost 4; bases outside the gene matches: 5.

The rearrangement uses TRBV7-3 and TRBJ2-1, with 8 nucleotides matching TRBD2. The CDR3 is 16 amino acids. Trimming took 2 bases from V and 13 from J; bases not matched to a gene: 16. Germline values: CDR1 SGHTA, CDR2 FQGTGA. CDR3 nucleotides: TGTGCCAGCAGCTTACTCGGGACTAGTCCCATCGAACAACAGTTCTTC. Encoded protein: CASSLLGTSPIEQQFF.

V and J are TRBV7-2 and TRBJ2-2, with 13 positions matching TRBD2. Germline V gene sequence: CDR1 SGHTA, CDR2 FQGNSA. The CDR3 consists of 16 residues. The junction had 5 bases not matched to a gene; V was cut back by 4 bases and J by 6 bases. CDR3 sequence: CASSSLGLAGAGELFF. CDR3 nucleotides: TGTGCCAGCAGCTCCTTAGGACTAGCGGGAGCCGGGGAGCTGTTTTTT.

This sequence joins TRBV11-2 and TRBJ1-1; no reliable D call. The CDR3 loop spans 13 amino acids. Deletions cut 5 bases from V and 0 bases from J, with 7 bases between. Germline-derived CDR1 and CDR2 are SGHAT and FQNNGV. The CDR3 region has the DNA TGTGCCAGCAGCATCAATCTGAACACTGAAGCTTTCTTT. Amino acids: CASSINLNTEAFF.

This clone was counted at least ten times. For the CDR3, the DNA is TGTGCCAGCAGCTTAGAAGCCAGGGTTGGCTACACCTTC. It specifies CASSLEARVGYTF. V is TRBV11-1 and J is TRBJ1-2; a possible D gene is TRBD1 (5 bases). The CDR3 totals 13 residues. Trimming removed 1 base at V and 7 bases at J, with 10 bases between. Per the germline V gene, CDR1 is SGHAT and CDR2 is FQDESV (reference sequence).

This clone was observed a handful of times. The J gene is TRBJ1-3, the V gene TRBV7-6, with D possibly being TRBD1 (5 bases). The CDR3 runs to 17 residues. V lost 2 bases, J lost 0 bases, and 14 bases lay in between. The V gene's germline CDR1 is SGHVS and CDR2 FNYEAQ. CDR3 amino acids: CASSLLSGPSSGNTIYF. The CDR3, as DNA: TGTGCCAGCAGCTTACTCTCGGGACCGAGCTCTGGAAACACCATATATTTT.

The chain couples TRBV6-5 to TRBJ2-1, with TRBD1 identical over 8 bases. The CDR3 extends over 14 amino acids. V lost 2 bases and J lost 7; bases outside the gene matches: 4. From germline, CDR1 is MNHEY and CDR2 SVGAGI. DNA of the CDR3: TGTGCCAGCAGTTACCGGGACAGGCGGAATGAGCAGTTCTTC. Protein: CASSYRDRRNEQFF.

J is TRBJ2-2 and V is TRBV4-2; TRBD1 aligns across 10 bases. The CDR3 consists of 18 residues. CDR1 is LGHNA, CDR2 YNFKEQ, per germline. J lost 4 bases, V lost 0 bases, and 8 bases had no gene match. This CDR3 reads CASSQDRGDRGPTGELFF. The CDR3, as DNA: TGTGCCAGCAGCCAAGATCGGGGGGACAGGGGCCCCACCGGGGAGCTGTTTTTT.

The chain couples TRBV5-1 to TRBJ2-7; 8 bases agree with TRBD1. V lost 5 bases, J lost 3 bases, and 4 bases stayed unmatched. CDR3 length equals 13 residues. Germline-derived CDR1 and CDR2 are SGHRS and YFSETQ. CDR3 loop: CASSHGQGYEQYF. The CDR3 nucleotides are TGCGCCAGCAGTCACGGACAGGGCTACGAGCAGTACTTC.

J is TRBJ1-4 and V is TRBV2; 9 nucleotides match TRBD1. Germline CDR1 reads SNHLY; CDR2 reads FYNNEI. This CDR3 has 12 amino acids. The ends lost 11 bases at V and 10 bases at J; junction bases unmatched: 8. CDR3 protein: CAAGTGFGKLFF. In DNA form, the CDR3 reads TGTGCCGCCGGGACAGGGTTTGGAAAACTGTTTTTT.

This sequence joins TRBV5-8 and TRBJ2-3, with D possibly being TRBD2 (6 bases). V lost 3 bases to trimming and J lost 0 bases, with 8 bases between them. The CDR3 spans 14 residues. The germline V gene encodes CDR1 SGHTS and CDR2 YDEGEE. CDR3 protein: CASSSSGSTDTQYF. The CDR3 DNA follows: TGTGCCAGCAGCTCGAGCGGGAGCACAGATACGCAGTATTTT. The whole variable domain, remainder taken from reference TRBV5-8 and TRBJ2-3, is EAGVTQSPTHLIKTRGQQATLRCSPISGHTSVYWYQQALGLGLQFLLWYDEGEERNRGNFPPRFSGRQFPNYSSELNVNALELEDSALYLCASSSSGSTDTQYFGPGTRLTVL.

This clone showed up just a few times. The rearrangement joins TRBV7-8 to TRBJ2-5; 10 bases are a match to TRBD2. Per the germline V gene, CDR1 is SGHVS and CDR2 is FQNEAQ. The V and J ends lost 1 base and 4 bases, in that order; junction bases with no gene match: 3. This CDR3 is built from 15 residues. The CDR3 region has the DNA TGTGCCAGCAGCTTAGGACTAGCGGGTACAGAGACCCAGTACTTC. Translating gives CASSLGLAGTETQYF. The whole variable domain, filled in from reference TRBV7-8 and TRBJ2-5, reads GAGVSQSPRYKVAKRGQDVALRCDPISGHVSLFWYQQALGQGPEFLTYFQNEAQLDKSGLPSDRFFAERPEGSVSTLKIQRTQQEDSAVYLCASSLGLAGTETQYFGPGTRLLVL.